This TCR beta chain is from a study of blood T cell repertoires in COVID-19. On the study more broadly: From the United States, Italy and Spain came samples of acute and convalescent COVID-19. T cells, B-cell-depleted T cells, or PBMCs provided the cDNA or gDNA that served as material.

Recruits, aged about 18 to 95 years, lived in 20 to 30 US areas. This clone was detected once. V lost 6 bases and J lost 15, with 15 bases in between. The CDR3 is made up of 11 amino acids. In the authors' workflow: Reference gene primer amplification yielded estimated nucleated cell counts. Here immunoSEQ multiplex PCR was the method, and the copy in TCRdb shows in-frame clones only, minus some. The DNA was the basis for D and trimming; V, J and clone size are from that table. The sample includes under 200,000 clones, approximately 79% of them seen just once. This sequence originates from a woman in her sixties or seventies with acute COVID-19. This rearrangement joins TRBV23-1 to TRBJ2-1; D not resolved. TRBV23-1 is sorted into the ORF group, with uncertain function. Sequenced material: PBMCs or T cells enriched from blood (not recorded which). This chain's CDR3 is CASRPGFWSFF. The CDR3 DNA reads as TGCGCCAGCAGACCCGGGTTTTGGTCGTTCTTC.